These 27 T cell receptor beta chains were sequenced from one sample in a study of cytomegalovirus exposure and HLA in healthy donors. TCRdb's copy holds only in-frame clones and misses some; the assay was immunoSEQ multiplex PCR. The sample lists over 110,000 clones, around 85% occurring once. Sequenced sample: PBMCs. These receptors were obtained from a man between 18 and 29 years old in good health and CMV-seronegative.

This chain uses TRBV6-5 with TRBJ1-2, with 10 bases lining up with TRBD1. Germline lookup yields CDR1 MNHEY and CDR2 SVGAGI. The CDR3 is 13 residues long. The V and J ends lost 6 bases and 6 bases, in that order; junction bases with no gene match: 4. The CDR3: CASSRGTGDGYTF. The CDR3 bases are TGTGCCAGCAGCCGAGGGACAGGGGATGGCTACACCTTC.

The gene calls are TRBV7-2 and TRBJ2-5; the match to TRBD2 covers 14 bases. The CDR3 loop spans 16 amino acids. V was pared by 5 bases and J by 4 bases, with 6 bases of the junction left unmatched. The germline CDR1 and CDR2 sequences are SGHTA and FQGNSA. The CDR3 sequence: CASSPRLAGGRETQYF. For the CDR3, the DNA is TGTGCCAGCAGCCCCAGACTAGCGGGGGGGCGAGAGACCCAGTACTTC. The whole variable domain, filled in from reference TRBV7-2 and TRBJ2-5, reads GAGVSQSPSNKVTEKGKDVELRCDPISGHTALYWYRQSLGQGLEFLIYFQGNSAPDKSGLPSDRFSAERTGGSVSTLTIQRTQQEDSAVYLCASSPRLAGGRETQYFGPGTRLLVL.

This chain joins TRBV10-2 and TRBJ2-1; TRBD2 aligns across 10 bases. CDR3 length: 16 residues. J was trimmed by 7 bases and V by 3 bases; bases with no gene match: 9. CDR1 and CDR2 from the germline V gene are WSHSY and SAAADI. CDR3 bases: TGCGCCAGCAGTGAAGGGCTAGCGGGAGTTGGGAATGAGCAGTTCTTC. This translates into CASSEGLAGVGNEQFF.

The V gene is TRBV6-5, the J gene TRBJ1-5, with D perhaps matching TRBD1 (5 bases). This CDR3 has 16 residues. V was pared by 0 bases and J by 2 bases, with 11 bases between. Germline assignment: CDR1 MNHEY and CDR2 SVGAGI. In DNA form, the CDR3 reads TGTGCCAGCAGTTACTCGGGAACGGGGGGCAATCAGCCCCAGCATTTT. Residues: CASSYSGTGGNQPQHF.

The rearrangement joins TRBV4-1 to TRBJ1-1; tentative D call: TRBD1 (5 bases). The germline CDR1 and CDR2 sequences are MGHRA and YSYEKL. The germline V and J ends were trimmed by 0 bases and 0 bases, with 11 bases remaining between them. The CDR3 runs 16 residues. The DNA of the CDR3 is TGCGCCAGCAGCCAAGATAAGGAGGGGTTGAACACTGAAGCTTTCTTT. Translation: CASSQDKEGLNTEAFF.

The V call is TRBV27, the J call TRBJ1-1; D gene unclear. Trimming stripped 9 bases from V and 4 bases from J, with 15 bases between. Germline CDR1 reads MNHEY; CDR2 reads SMNVEV (reference sequence). The CDR3 length is 13 residues. The CDR3: CASYTGAGTEAFF. CDR3 sequence (DNA): TGTGCCAGTTATACGGGCGCGGGCACTGAAGCTTTCTTT.

The chain links TRBV4-3 to TRBJ1-2; 8 bases are a match to TRBD1. V was pared by 6 bases and J by 6 bases, with 15 bases of the junction left unmatched. Germline-derived CDR1 and CDR2 are LGHNA and YSLEER. The CDR3 is 16 amino acids. CDR3 coding DNA: TGCGCCAGCAGGCCCAGGGACAGGACATCCGTCCATGGCTACACCTTC. Its protein is CASRPRDRTSVHGYTF.

V and J are TRBV6-1 and TRBJ2-1; 7 nucleotides line up with TRBD1. This CDR3 is 16 amino acids long. CDR1 and CDR2 (germline): MNHNS, SASEGT. The trim removed 2 bases at V and 5 bases at J, leaving 9 bases unmatched. The CDR3, as DNA: TGTGCCAGCAGTGAACCGTACAGGGGTTATGACAATGAGCAGTTCTTC. Amino acids: CASSEPYRGYDNEQFF.

The chain couples TRBV5-1 to TRBJ2-3; D call uncertain. The germline V gene has CDR1 SGHRS and CDR2 YFSETQ. This CDR3 spans 14 amino acids. Trimming pared 0 bases from V and 2 bases from J, leaving 7 bases between. CDR3 sequence: CASSLGAPTDTQYF. Here the CDR3 DNA reads TGCGCCAGCAGCTTGGGGGCTCCCACAGATACGCAGTATTTT.

The V gene is TRBV6-1, the J gene TRBJ1-1; no definite D call. Germline lookup yields CDR1 MNHNS and CDR2 SASEGT. CDR3 length: 11 amino acids. V lost 8 bases to trimming and J lost 1 base, with 5 bases between them. The CDR3, as DNA: TGTGCCAGCTCCCGGAACACTGAAGCTTTCTTT. Amino acid sequence: CASSRNTEAFF.

The rearrangement uses TRBV7-2 and TRBJ1-3; D unclear. Germline loops: CDR1 SGHTA, CDR2 FQGNSA. Trimming left V 2 bases short and J 1 base short, with 12 bases between. This CDR3 spans 16 amino acids. The CDR3 loop is CASSLHKSWSGNTIYF. The CDR3 DNA is TGTGCCAGCAGCTTACACAAGTCGTGGTCTGGAAACACCATATATTTT.

This rearrangement joins TRBV6-6 to TRBJ1-3; D call uncertain. V gave up 2 bases and J gave up 2 bases, with 7 bases separating them. The CDR3 is 14 amino acids. Germline lookup yields CDR1 MNHNY and CDR2 SVGAGI (reference sequence). The CDR3 DNA is TGTGCCAGCAGTTACGGGCACGCTGGAAACACCATATATTTT. Translation gives CASSYGHAGNTIYF.

The chain has TRBV6-4 and TRBJ2-5; 11 nucleotides align to TRBD2. Per the germline V gene, CDR1 is MRHNA and CDR2 is SNTAGT. This CDR3 is 15 amino acids long. J was trimmed by 1 base and V by 2 bases; bases with no gene match: 0. CDR3 loop: CASSDGTSGQETQYF. CDR3 in DNA: TGTGCCAGCAGTGACGGGACTAGCGGCCAAGAGACCCAGTACTTC.

The genes are TRBV5-1 and TRBJ1-3, with 7 bases aligning to TRBD1. J lost 0 bases, V lost 0 bases, and 6 bases had no gene match. Looked up from germline, CDR1 is SGHRS and CDR2 is YFSETQ. This CDR3 has 17 amino acids. CDR3: CASSLVAGQVSGNTIYF. The CDR3 region has the DNA TGCGCCAGCAGCTTGGTGGCTGGACAGGTCTCTGGAAACACCATATATTTT.

The chain combines TRBV27 with TRBJ2-3, with 10 bases matching TRBD1. Germline CDR1 and CDR2: MNHEY and SMNVEV (reference sequence). This CDR3 comprises 11 residues. V was clipped by 4 bases and J by 13 bases; unmatched bases: 2. The chain's CDR3 is CASSYGTGEYF. In nucleotides, the CDR3 is TGTGCCAGCAGTTATGGGACAGGGGAGTATTTT.

The V call is TRBV5-6, the J call TRBJ1-1, with unresolved D. V dropped 0 bases and J dropped 4 bases, with 10 bases sitting between them. The CDR3 spans 14 residues. Germline V gene lookup returns CDR1 SGHDT and CDR2 YYEEEE. The CDR3 sequence: CASSLGEWGTEAFF. DNA for the CDR3: TGTGCCAGCAGCTTGGGGGAGTGGGGCACTGAAGCTTTCTTT.

The rearrangement joins TRBV5-1 to TRBJ2-3; D may be TRBD2 (6 bases). The CDR3 is 16 amino acids. Between the trimmed V and J ends, which lost 4 bases and 4 bases, there was a span of 19 bases. Germline loops: CDR1 SGHRS, CDR2 YFSETQ. CDR3 sequence: CASSRDDGGPPDTQYF. CDR3 sequence (DNA): TGCGCCAGCAGCCGGGACGACGGGGGACCGCCAGATACGCAGTATTTT.

This sequence joins TRBV6-1 and TRBJ2-3; 11 nucleotides line up with TRBD2. This CDR3 is built from 15 residues. Trimming cost V 6 bases and J 6 bases; bases outside gene matches: 8. Germline loops: CDR1 MNHNS, CDR2 SASEGT. CDR3 DNA: TGTGCCAGCAGCTTACTAGCGGGAGAACCCGATACGCAGTATTTT. This codes for CASSLLAGEPDTQYF.

This chain joins TRBV9 and TRBJ1-5; no clear D gene. Between the trimmed V and J ends, which lost 0 bases and 4 bases, there was a span of 14 bases. The germline V gene has CDR1 SGDLS and CDR2 YYNGEE. There are 16 residues in the CDR3. Here the CDR3 reads CASSVGSASGNQPQHF. DNA of the CDR3: TGTGCCAGCAGCGTAGGGAGCGCCAGCGGGAATCAGCCCCAGCATTTT.

This clone was seen a single time. The chain carries TRBV5-6 and TRBJ2-3; TRBD2 aligns across 8 bases. The length of the CDR3 is 15 residues. V dropped 5 bases and J dropped 1; count of bases not matched to a gene: 6. CDR1 SGHDT and CDR2 YYEEEE come from the germline V gene. CDR3 in DNA: TGTGCCAGCAGTTTTCGGGGGGGCGGCACAGATACGCAGTATTTT. This encodes CASSFRGGGTDTQYF.

This clone was picked up a small number of times. The gene calls are TRBV7-2 and TRBJ1-1; D is possibly TRBD1 (5 bases). The germline CDR1 and CDR2 sequences are SGHTA and FQGNSA. V was pared by 5 bases and J by 8 bases, with 21 bases between. The CDR3 has 15 residues. CDR3 protein: CASSEAWGGQGEAFF. In DNA, the CDR3 is TGTGCCAGCAGCGAAGCGTGGGGAGGCCAGGGAGAAGCTTTCTTT.

V is TRBV10-2 and J is TRBJ2-7; TRBD1 matches at 7 bases. The CDR3 totals 12 residues. Trimming removed 5 bases from V and 6 bases from J; junction bases left unmatched: 4. Looked up from germline, CDR1 is WSHSY and CDR2 is SAAADI. This chain's CDR3 is CASSKQGREQYF. In DNA, the CDR3 is TGCGCCAGCAGTAAACAGGGGCGCGAGCAGTACTTC.

The chain is built from TRBV5-1 and TRBJ2-2; a possible D gene is TRBD1 (5 bases). The CDR3 loop spans 17 amino acids. V was trimmed by 5 bases and J by 5 bases, leaving 22 bases between them. CDR1 and CDR2 (germline): SGHRS, YFSETQ. The CDR3 sequence is CASRETPVGAETGELFF. The CDR3 region has the DNA TGCGCCAGCAGGGAAACCCCAGTAGGGGCCGAAACCGGGGAGCTGTTTTTT.

As concerns this clone: The same CDR3 can be traced to other DNA sequences in this sample. The rearrangement uses TRBV19 and TRBJ1-1; a weak D match, TRBD1 (6 bases). The CDR3 has 13 amino acids. V lost 5 bases and J 0 bases, leaving 7 bases between the germline ends. CDR1 and CDR2 from the germline V gene are LNHDA and SQIVND (reference sequence). CDR3: CASSGQLNTEAFF. In DNA form, the CDR3 reads TGTGCCAGTAGTGGACAGTTGAACACTGAAGCTTTCTTT.

This chain connects TRBV5-1 to TRBJ2-7; 10 bases agree with TRBD2. Germline CDR1 and CDR2: SGHRS and YFSETQ. The V gene end was trimmed by 1 base and the J gene end by 3 bases; junction bases not matched to a gene: 4. The CDR3 has 15 residues. The CDR3 sequence is CASSLWASGSYEQYF. CDR3 in DNA: TGCGCCAGCAGCTTGTGGGCTAGCGGGAGCTACGAGCAGTACTTC.

The J gene is TRBJ2-5, the V gene TRBV29-1, with TRBD1 matching 9 bases. Germline trimming cut 6 bases from V and 3 bases from J; bases unmatched to any gene: 11. The CDR3 spans 15 residues. The V gene's germline CDR1 is SQVTM and CDR2 ANQGSEA. CDR3 residues: CSVAMRDRVEETQYF. CDR3 nucleotide sequence: TGCAGCGTGGCAATGAGGGACAGGGTGGAAGAGACCCAGTACTTC.

This chain connects TRBV6-5 to TRBJ2-3; the match to TRBD1 covers 10 bases. V lost 4 bases to trimming and J lost 4 bases; unmatched junction nucleotides: 5. The germline V gene encodes CDR1 MNHEY and CDR2 SVGAGI. The CDR3 consists of 15 residues. The CDR3 is CASSFRDRGSDTQYF. CDR3 DNA sequence: TGTGCCAGCAGTTTCCGGGACAGGGGATCAGATACGCAGTATTTT.